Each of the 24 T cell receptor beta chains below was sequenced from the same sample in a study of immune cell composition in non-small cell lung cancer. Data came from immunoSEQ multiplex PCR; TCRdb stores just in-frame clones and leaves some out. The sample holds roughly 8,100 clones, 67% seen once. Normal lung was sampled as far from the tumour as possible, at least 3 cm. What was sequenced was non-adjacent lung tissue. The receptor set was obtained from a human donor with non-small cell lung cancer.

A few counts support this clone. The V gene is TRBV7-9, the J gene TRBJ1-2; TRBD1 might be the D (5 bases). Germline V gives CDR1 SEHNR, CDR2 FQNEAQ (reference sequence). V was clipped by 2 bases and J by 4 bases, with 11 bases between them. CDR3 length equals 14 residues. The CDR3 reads CASSLSQATYGYTF. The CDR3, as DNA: TGTGCCAGCAGCTTATCACAGGCGACCTATGGCTACACCTTC.

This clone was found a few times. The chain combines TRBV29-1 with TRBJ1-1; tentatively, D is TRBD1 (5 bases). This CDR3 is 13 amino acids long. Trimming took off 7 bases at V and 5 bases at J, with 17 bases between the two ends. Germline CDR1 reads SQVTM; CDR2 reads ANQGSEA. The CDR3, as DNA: TGCAGCGCTTCTCAGGGTACGGATACTGAAGCTTTCTTT. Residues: CSASQGTDTEAFF. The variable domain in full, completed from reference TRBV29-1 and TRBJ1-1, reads SAVISQKPSRDICQRGTSLTIQCQVDSQVTMMFWYRQQPGQSLTLIATANQGSEATYESGFVIDKFPISRPNLTFSTLTVSNMSPEDSSIYLCSASQGTDTEAFFGQGTRLTVV.

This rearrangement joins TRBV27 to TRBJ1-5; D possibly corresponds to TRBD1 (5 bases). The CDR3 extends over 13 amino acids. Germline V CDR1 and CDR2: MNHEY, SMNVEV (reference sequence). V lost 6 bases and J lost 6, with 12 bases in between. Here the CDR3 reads CASSSGRGQPQHF. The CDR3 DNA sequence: TGTGCCAGCAGCTCAGGGAGGGGTCAGCCCCAGCATTTT.

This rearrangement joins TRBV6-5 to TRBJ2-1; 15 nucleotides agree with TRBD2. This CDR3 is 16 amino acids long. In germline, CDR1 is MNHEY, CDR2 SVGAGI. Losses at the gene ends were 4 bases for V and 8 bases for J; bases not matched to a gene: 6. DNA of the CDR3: TGTGCCAGCAGTTTCGGACTAGCGGGGGGGCTGGATGAGCAGTTCTTC. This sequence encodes CASSFGLAGGLDEQFF.

CDR3 sequence: CASSLSGGAYNEQFF. The CDR3 DNA follows: TGTGCCAGCAGCTTGAGCGGGGGGGCCTACAATGAGCAGTTCTTC. The chain combines TRBV5-4 with TRBJ2-1; the match to TRBD2 covers 10 bases. CDR1 and CDR2 (germline): SGHNT, YYREEE (reference sequence). The CDR3 consists of 15 residues. V dropped 1 base and J dropped 2; count of bases not matched to a gene: 0.

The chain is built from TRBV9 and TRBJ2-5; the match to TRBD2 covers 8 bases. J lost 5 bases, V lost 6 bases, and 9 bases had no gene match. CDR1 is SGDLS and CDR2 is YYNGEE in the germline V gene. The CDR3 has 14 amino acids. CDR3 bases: TGTGCCAGCACCAAAAGCTCGGGGGGGGAGACCCAGTACTTC. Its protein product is CASTKSSGGETQYF.

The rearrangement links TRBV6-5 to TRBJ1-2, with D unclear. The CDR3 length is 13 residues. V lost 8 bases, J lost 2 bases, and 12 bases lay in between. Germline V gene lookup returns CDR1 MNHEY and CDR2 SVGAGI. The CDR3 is CASSSAANYGYTF. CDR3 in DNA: TGTGCCAGCTCCTCAGCAGCGAACTATGGCTACACCTTC.

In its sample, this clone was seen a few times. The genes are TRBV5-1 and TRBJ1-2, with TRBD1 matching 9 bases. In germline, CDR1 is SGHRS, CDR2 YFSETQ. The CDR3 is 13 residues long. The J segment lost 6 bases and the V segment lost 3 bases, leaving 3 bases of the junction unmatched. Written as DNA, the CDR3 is TGCGCCAGCAGCTCGGGACAGGGCGATGGCTACACCTTC. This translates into CASSSGQGDGYTF.

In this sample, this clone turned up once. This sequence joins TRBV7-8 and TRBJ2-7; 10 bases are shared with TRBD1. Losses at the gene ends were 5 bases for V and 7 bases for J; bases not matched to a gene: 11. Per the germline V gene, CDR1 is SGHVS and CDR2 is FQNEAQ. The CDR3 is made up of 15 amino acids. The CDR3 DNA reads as TGTGCCAGCAGCGTGACAGGGGGCCTGTACGGGGAGCAGTACTTC. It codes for CASSVTGGLYGEQYF.

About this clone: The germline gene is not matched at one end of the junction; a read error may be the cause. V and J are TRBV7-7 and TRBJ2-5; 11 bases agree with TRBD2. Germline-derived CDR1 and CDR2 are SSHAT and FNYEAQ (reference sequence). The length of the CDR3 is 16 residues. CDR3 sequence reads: CASSLFRLAGQETQYF. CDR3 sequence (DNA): TGTGCTAGCAGCTTATTTCGACTAGCGGGACAAGAGACCCAGTACTTC.

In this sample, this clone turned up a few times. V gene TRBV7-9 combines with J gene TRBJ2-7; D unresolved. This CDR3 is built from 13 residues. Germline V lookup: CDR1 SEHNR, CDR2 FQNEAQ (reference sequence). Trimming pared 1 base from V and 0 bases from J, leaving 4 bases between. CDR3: CASSLDSSYEQYF. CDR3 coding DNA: TGTGCCAGCAGCTTAGACAGCTCCTACGAGCAGTACTTC.

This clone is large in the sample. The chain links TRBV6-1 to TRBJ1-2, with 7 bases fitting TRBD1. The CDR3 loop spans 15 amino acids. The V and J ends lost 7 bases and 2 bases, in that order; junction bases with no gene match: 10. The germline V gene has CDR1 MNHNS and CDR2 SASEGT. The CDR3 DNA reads TGTGCCAGCAATTTCGACAGGGTCGGGAACTATGGCTACACCTTC. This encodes CASNFDRVGNYGYTF.

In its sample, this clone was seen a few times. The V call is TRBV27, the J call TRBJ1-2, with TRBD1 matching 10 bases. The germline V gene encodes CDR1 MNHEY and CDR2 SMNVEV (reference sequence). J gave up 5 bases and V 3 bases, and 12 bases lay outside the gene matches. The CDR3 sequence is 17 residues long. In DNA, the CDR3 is TGTGCCAGCAGTTTCCAGGGACAGGGGAAACCTACATATGGCTACACCTTC. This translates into CASSFQGQGKPTYGYTF.

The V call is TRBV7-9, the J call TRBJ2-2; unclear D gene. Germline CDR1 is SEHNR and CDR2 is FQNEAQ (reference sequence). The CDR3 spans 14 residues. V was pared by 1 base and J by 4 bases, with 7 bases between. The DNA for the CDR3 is TGTGCCAGCAGCTTAGAACAAATCACCGGGGAGCTGTTTTTT. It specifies CASSLEQITGELFF.

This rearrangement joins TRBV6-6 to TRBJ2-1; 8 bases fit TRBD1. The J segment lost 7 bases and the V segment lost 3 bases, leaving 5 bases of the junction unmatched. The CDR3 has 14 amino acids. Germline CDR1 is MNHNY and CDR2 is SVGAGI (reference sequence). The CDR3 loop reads CASSYKGQANEQFF. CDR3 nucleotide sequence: TGTGCCAGCAGTTATAAGGGACAGGCGAATGAGCAGTTCTTC.

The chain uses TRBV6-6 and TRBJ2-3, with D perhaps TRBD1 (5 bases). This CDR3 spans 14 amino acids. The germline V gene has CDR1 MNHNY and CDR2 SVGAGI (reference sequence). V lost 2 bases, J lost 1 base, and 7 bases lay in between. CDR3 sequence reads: CASSYARGTDTQYF. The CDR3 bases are TGTGCCAGCAGTTACGCCAGGGGCACAGATACGCAGTATTTT.

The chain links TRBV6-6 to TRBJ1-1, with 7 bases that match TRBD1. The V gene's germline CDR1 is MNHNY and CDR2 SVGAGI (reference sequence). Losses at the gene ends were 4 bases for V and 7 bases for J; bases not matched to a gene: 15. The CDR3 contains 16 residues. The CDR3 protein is CASSSLTETGRIEAFF. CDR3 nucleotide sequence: TGTGCCAGCAGTTCCCTGACCGAGACAGGGAGGATTGAAGCTTTCTTT.

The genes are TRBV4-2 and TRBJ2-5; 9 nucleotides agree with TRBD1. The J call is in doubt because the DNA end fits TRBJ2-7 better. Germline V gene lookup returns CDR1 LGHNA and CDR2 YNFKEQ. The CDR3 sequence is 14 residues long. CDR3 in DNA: TGTGCCAGCAGCCAAGAACAGGGGGCGTACGAGCAGTACTTC. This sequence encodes CASSQEQGAYEQYF.

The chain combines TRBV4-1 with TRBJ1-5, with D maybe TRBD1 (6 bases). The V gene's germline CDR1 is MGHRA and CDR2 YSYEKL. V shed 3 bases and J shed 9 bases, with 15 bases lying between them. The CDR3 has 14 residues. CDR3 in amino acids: CASSQTGGRGPQHF. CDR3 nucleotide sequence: TGCGCCAGCAGCCAGACGGGGGGCAGGGGGCCCCAGCATTTT.

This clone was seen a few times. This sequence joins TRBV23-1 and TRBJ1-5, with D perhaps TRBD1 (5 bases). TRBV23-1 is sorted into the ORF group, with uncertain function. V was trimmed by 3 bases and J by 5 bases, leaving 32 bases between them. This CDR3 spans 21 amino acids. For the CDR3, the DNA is TGCGCCAGCAGTCAGGGTTTGCGGGACCTCTACTTTCCTGGCGGTGATCAGCCCCAGCATTTT. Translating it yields CASSQGLRDLYFPGGDQPQHF.

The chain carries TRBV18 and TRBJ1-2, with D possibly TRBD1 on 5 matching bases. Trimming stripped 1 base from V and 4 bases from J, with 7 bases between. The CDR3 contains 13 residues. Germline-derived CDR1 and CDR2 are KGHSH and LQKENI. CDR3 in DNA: TGTGCCAGCTCACCACGACAGCCCTATGGCTACACCTTC. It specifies CASSPRQPYGYTF.

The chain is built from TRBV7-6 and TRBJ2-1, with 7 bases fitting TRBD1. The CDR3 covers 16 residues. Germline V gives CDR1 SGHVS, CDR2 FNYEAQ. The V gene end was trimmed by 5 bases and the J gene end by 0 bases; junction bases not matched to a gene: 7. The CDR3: CASSPRGQSSYNEQFF. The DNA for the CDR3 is TGTGCCAGCAGCCCACGGGGACAGAGCTCCTACAATGAGCAGTTCTTC.

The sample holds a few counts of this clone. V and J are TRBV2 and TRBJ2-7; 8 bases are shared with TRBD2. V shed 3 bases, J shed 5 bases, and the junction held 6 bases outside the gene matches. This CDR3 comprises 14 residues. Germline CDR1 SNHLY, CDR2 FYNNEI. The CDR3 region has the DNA TGTGCCAGCAGTGATTTGAGAGCGGGGGACGAGCAGTACTTC. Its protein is CASSDLRAGDEQYF.

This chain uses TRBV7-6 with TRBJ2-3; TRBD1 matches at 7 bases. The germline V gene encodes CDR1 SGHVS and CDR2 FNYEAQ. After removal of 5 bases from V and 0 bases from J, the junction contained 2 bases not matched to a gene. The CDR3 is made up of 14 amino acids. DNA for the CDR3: TGTGCCAGCAGCCGGGGACAGAGCACAGATACGCAGTATTTT. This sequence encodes CASSRGQSTDTQYF.